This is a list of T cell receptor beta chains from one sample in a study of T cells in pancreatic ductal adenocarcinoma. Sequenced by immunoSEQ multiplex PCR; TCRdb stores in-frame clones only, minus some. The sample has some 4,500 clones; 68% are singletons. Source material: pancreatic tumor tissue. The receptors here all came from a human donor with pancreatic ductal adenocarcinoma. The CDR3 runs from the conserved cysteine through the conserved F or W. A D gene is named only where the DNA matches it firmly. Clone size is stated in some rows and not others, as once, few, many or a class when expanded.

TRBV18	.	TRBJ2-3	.	TGTGCCAGCTCACCATACCAGAATACGCAGTATTTT	CASSPYQNTQYF
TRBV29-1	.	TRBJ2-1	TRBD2	TGCAGCCCTATCATAGCGGGAGCTGGCTATGAGCAGTTCTTC	CSPIIAGAGYEQFF
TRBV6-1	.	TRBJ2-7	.	TGTGCCAGCAGTGGTCCTGAGCAGGCATCCTACGAGCAGTACTTC	CASSGPEQASYEQYF
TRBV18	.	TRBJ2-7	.	TGTGCCAGCTCCCCCAGGGACGAGCAGTACTTC	CASSPRDEQYF
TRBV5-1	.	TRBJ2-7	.	TGCGCCAGCAGCTTGGTCAGACAGGGCGGGATCTCCTACGAGCAGTACTTC	CASSLVRQGGISYEQYF
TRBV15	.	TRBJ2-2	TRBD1	TGTGCCACCAGCAGGAACAGGGGCGGCACCGGGGAGCTGTTTTTT	CATSRNRGGTGELFF
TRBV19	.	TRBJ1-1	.	TGTGCCAGTAGTAACAGAGAAGCTTTCTTT	CASSNREAFF
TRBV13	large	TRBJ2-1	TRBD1	TGTGCCAGCAGGGGACAGAGCTCCTACAATGAGCAGTTCTTC	CASRGQSSYNEQFF
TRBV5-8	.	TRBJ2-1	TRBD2	TGTGCCAGCAGCCTAGCGGGATTCTCCTACAATGAGCAGTTCTTC	CASSLAGFSYNEQFF
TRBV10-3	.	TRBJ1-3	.	TGTGCCTCCCTGTCAGCCGGAAACACCATATATTTT	CASLSAGNTIYF
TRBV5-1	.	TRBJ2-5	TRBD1	TGCGCCAGCAGCTTGGTTGGGACAGCTTCCCAAGAGACCCAGTACTTC	CASSLVGTASQETQYF
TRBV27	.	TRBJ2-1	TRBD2	TGTGCCAGCAGTCGATATGGCGGGGGGGGACTAGCGAACAATGAGCAGTTCTTC	CASSRYGGGGLANNEQFF
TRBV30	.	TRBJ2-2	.	TGTGCCTGGAGTGTAAGGGACCCAGGGACCCGAAACACCGGGGAGCTGTTTTTT	CAWSVRDPGTRNTGELFF
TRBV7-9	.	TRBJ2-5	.	TGTGCCAGCAGCTTAGTGGGCCGAGCGGAGTGGGAGACCCAGTACTTC	CASSLVGRAEWETQYF
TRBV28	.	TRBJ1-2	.	TGTGCCAGCGGTAAGGGCAGTGACACCTTC	CASGKGSDTF
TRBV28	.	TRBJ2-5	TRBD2	TGTGCCAGCAGTCTGCTTTCTAGCGGGTTACAAGAGACCCAGTACTTC	CASSLLSSGLQETQYF
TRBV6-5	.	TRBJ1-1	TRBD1	TGTGCCAGCAGGGGGACAGGGGGCTGGACTGAAGCTTTCTTT	CASRGTGGWTEAFF
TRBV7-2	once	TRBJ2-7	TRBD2	TGTGCCAGCAGCCGGGGGGGGCTCTCCTACGAGCAGTACTTC	CASSRGGLSYEQYF
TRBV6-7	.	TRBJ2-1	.	TGTGCCAGCAGTTACTCGAATCTAGCGAATCACAATGAGCAGTTCTTC	CASSYSNLANHNEQFF
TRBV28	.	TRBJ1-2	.	TGTGCCAGCAGTCAGGGACAACCTGGCTATGGCTACACCTTC	CASSQGQPGYGYTF
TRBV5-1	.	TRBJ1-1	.	TGCGCCAGCAACCTGGCAGGCTTGAACACTGAAGCTTTCTTT	CASNLAGLNTEAFF
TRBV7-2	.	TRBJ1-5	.	TGTGCCAGCAGCTTCAAGGGTAGCAATCAGCCCCAGCATTTT	CASSFKGSNQPQHF
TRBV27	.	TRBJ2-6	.	TGTGCCAGCAGTTTCTACTCTGGGGCCAACGTCCTGACTTTC	CASSFYSGANVLTF
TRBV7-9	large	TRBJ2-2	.	TGTGCCAGCAGCCGACCGTGGGTCGGGGAGCTGTTTTTT	CASSRPWVGELFF
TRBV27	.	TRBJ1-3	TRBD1	TGTGCCAGCAGGGACAGGCTTGACACCATATATTTT	CASRDRLDTIYF
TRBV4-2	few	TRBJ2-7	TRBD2	TGTGCCAGCAGCCAAGAGGGGACTAGCGGGAGGCAGTACTTC	CASSQEGTSGRQYF
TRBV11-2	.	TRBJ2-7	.	TGTGCCAGCAGCAGACTTATAAGAGGGGAGCAGTACTTC	CASSRLIRGEQYF
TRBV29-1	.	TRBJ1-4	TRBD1	TGCAGCGTTGGGCAGGGGGATAATGAAAAACTGTTTTTT	CSVGQGDNEKLFF
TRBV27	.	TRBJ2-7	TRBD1	TGTGCCAGCAGACCTGGGACAGGGGGCGGCCACGAGCAGTACTTC	CASRPGTGGGHEQYF
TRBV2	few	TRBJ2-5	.	TGTGCCAGCGAGGCGGAGCAAGAGACCCAGTACTTC	CASEAEQETQYF
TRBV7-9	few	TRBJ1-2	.	TGTGCCAGCAGCTTAAGGGGGGACCCCTATGGCTACACCTTC	CASSLRGDPYGYTF
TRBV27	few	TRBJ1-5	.	TGTGCCAGCAGTTCGGAGGGCACCCAGCCCCAGCATTTT	CASSSEGTQPQHF
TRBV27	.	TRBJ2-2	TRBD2	TGTGCCAGCCCCGGACTAGCGGGAGATCGGACCGGGGAGCTGTTTTTT	CASPGLAGDRTGELFF
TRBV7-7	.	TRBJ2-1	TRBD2	TGTGCTAGCAGCTTATCCGGGGGGAATGAGCAGTTCTTC	CASSLSGGNEQFF
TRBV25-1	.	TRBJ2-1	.	TGTGCCAGCAGTGAATGGAGCGGGTTTTACAATGAGCAGTTCTTC	CASSEWSGFYNEQFF
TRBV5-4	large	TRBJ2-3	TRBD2	TGTGCCAGCAGCCTCTTGAGCGGGGGGGCGACAGATACGCAGTATTTT	CASSLLSGGATDTQYF
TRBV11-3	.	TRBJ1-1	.	TGTGCCAGCAGCTTAATATCTGAAGCTTTCTTT	CASSLISEAFF
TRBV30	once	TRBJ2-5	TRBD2	TGTGCCTGGAGTCCACTAGCGCACCAAGAGACCCAGTACTTC	CAWSPLAHQETQYF
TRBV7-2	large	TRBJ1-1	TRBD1	TGTGCCAGCAGCCTCTCCCGGTTGGGTGGGACAGCGAACACTGAAGCTTTCTTT	CASSLSRLGGTANTEAFF
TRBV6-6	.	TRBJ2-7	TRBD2	TGTGCCAGCAGACATTCTAGCGGGGGCCTCTACGAGCAGTACTTC	CASRHSSGGLYEQYF
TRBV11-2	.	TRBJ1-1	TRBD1	TGTGCCAGCAGCCGTTTGGGACAGACTGAAGCTTTCTTT	CASSRLGQTEAFF
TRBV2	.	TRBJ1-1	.	TGTGCCAGCAGAACAGGGATGGCCACTGAAGCTTTCTTT	CASRTGMATEAFF
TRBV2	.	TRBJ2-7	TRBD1	TGTGCCAGCAGTGTGAGGACAGGGCTTCGGAAATCCTACGAGCAGTACTTC	CASSVRTGLRKSYEQYF
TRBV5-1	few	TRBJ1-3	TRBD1	TGCGCCAGCAGCTTGGAGACAGGGACGTTAGGAAACACCATATATTTT	CASSLETGTLGNTIYF
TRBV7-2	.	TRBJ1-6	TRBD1	TGTGCCAGCAGCTATGGACAGGGGCCCTCCTATAATTCACCCCTCCACTTT	CASSYGQGPSYNSPLHF
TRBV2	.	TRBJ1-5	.	TGTGCCAGCAGTACTATGGTAACGAACCTTAGCAATCAGCCCCAGCATTTT	CASSTMVTNLSNQPQHF
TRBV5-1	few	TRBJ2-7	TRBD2	TGCGCCAGCAGCTTCTCCTTAGCGGGAGGTTTGGGGGAGCAGTACTTC	CASSFSLAGGLGEQYF
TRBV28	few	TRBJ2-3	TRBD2	TGTGCCAGCAGTTTCTCTGGACTAGCGAGTAGTGGAGATACGCAGTATTTT	CASSFSGLASSGDTQYF
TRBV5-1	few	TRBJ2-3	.	TGCGCCAGCAGTACACGGACAGCCAGCACAGATACGCAGTATTTT	CASSTRTASTDTQYF
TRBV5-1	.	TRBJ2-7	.	TGCGCCAGCAGCTTAGACTCTCCTTCCTACGAGCAGTACTTC	CASSLDSPSYEQYF
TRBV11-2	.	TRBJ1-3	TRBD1	TGTGCCAGCAGCTTAGAGGGGACAGGGCCAAAGACGGGAAAAGGGAACACCATATATTTT	CASSLEGTGPKTGKGNTIYF
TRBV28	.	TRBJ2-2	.	TGTGCCAGCAGGTTAGCGGAGAACACCGGGGAGCTGTTTTTT	CASRLAENTGELFF
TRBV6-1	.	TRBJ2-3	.	TGTGCCAGCAGTGATAGGACAGTCCTTAGCACAGATACGCAGTATTTT	CASSDRTVLSTDTQYF
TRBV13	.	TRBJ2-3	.	TGTGCCAGCAGCTTCGCTGTCCATTCAGATACGCAGTATTTT	CASSFAVHSDTQYF